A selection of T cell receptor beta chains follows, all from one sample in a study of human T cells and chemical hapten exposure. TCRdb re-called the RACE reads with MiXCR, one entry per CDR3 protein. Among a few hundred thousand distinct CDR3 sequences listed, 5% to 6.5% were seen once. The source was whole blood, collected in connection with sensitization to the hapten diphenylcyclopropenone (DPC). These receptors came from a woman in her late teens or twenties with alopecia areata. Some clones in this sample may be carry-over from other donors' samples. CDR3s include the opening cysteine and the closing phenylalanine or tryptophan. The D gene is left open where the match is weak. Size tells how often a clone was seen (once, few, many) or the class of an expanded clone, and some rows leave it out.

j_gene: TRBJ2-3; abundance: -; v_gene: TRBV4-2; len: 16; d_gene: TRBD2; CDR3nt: TGTGCCAGCAGCCAAGTCGAGCGGGGCGGGGCAGATACGCAGTATTTT; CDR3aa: CASSQVERGGADTQYF
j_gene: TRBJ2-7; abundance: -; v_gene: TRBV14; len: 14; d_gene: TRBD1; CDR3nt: TGTGCCAGCAGCCACCGGGACAGAGATTACGAGCAGTACTTC; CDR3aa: CASSHRDRDYEQYF
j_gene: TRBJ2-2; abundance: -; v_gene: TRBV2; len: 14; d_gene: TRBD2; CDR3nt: TGTGCCAGCAGTGTAGTCGGGGGGACCGGGGAGCTGTTTTTT; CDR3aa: CASSVVGGTGELFF
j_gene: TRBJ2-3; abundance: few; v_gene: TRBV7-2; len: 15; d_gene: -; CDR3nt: TGTGCCAGCACCATTAGCGCCACACGGGGAGATACGCAGTATTTT; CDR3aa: CASTISATRGDTQYF
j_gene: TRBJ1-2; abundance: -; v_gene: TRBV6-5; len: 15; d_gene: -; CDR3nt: TGTGCCAGCAGTTCCCCGGGACGCCTCAACTATGGCTACACCTTC; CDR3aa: CASSSPGRLNYGYTF
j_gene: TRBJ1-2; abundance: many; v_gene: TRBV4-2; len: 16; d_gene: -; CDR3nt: TGTGCCAGCAGCCAACACGAGGACAGTTCCCTTTATGGCTACACCTTC; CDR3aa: CASSQHEDSSLYGYTF
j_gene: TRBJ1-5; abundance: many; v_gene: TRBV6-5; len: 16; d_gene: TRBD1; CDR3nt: TGTGCCAGCAGTTCATTGACAGGGGATTTGAATCAGCCCCAGCATTTT; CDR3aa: CASSSLTGDLNQPQHF
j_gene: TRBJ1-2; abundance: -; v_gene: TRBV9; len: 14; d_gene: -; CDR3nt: TGTGCCAGCAGCCCCCATAGTACGGACTATGGCTACACCTTC; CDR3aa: CASSPHSTDYGYTF
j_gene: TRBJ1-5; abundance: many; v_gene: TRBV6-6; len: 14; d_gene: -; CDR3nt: TGTGCCAGCAGTTACAGGGATAGCAATCAGCCCCAGCATTTT; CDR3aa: CASSYRDSNQPQHF
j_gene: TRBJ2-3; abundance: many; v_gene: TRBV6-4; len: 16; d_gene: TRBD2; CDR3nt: TGTGCCAGCAGCGCCGGGACTAGCGGGCCCACAGATACGCAGTATTTT; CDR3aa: CASSAGTSGPTDTQYF
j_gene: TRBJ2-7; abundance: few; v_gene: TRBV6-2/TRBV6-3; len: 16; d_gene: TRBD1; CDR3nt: TGTGCCAGCACCCTCAGGGGGATACAGAGCTCCTACGAGCAGTACTTC; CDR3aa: CASTLRGIQSSYEQYF
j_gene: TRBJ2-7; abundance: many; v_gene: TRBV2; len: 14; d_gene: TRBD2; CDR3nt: TGTGCCAGCAGCCCTAGCGGGGGTTTTTACGAGCAGTACTTC; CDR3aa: CASSPSGGFYEQYF
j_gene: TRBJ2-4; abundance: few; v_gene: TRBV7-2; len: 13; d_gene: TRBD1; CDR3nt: TGTGCCAGTGCTACAGGGGGCGGAAACATTCAGTACTTC; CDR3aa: CASATGGGNIQYF
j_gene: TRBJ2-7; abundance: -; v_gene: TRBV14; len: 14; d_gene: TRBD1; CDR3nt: TGTGCCAGCAGCCATGCCGGGACAGGTTACGAGCAGTACTTC; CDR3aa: CASSHAGTGYEQYF
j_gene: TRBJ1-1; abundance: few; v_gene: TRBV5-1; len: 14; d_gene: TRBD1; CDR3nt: TGCGCCAGCAGCTTGGTCACAGGGGGCACTGAAGCTTTCTTT; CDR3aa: CASSLVTGGTEAFF
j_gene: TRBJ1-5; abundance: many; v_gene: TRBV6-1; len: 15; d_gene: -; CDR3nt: TGTGCCAGCAGGAGAGGACCCGCGGGCAATCAGCCCCAGCATTTT; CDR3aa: CASRRGPAGNQPQHF
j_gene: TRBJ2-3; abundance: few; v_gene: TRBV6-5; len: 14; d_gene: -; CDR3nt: TGTGCCAGCAGTGGGGGCCTTACCGCAGATACGCAGTATTTT; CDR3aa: CASSGGLTADTQYF
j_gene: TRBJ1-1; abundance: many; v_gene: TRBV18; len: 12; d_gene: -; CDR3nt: TGTGCCAGCTCACTAACCGGGACGGAAGCTTTCTTT; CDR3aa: CASSLTGTEAFF
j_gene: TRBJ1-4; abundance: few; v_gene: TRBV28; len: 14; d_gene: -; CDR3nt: TGTGCCAGCAGTCAGGGGCAGGCTAATGAAAAACTGTTTTTT; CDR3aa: CASSQGQANEKLFF
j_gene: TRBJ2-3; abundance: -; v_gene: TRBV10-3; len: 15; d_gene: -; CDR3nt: TGTGCCATCAGTGAGTCGGGGACTAGCACAGATACGCAGTATTTT; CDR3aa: CAISESGTSTDTQYF
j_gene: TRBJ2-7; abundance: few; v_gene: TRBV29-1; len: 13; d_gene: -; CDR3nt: TGCAGCGCCCGACACAGGGACTCCTACGAGCAGTACTTC; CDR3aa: CSARHRDSYEQYF
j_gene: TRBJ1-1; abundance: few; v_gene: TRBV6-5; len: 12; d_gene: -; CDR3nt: TGTGCCAGCAGTTACTACGGGTCTGAAGCTTTCTTT; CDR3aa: CASSYYGSEAFF
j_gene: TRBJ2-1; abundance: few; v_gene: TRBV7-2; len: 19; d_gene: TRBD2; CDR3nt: TGTGCCAGCAGTCTTAGTGGGACTAGCCTTCCAAGCTCCTACAATGAGCAGTTCTTC; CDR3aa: CASSLSGTSLPSSYNEQFF
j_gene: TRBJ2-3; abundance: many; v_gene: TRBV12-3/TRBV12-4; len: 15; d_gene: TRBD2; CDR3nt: TGTGCCAGCAGGATAGCGGGGACCCGCACAGATACGCAGTATTTT; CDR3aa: CASRIAGTRTDTQYF